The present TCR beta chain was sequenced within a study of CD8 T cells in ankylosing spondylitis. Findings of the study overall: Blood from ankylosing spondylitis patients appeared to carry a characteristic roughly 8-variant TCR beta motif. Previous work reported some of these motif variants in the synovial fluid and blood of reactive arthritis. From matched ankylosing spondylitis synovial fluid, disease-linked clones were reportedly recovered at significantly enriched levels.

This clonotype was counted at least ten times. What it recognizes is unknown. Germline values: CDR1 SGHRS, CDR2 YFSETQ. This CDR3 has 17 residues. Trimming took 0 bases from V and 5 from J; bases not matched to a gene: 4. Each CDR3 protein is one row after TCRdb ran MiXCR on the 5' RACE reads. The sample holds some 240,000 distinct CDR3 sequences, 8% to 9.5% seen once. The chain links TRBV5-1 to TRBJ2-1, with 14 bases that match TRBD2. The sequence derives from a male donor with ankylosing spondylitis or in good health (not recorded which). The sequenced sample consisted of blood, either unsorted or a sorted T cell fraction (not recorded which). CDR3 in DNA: TGCGCCAGCAGCTTGGGGGGACTAGCGGGGGCCCACAATGAGCAGTTCTTC. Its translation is CASSLGGLAGAHNEQFF. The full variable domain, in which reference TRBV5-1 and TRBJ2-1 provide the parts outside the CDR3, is KAGVTQTPRYLIKTRGQQVTLSCSPISGHRSVSWYQQTPGQGLQFLFEYFSETQRNKGNFPGRFSGRQFSNSRSEMNVSTLELGDSALYLCASSLGGLAGAHNEQFFGPGTRLTVL.